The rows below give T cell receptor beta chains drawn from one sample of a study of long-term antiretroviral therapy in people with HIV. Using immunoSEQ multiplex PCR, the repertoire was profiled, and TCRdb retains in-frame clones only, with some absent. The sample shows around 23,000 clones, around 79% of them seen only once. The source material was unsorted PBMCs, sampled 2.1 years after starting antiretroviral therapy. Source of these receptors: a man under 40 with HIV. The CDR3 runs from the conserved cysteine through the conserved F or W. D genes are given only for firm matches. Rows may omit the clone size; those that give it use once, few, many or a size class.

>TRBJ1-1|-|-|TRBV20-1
TGCAGTGCTAGTGACCGGGAAGCTTTCTTT
CSASDREAFF
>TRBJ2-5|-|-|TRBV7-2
TGTGCCAGCAGCTCACAGACGGGGCAGACCCAGTACTTC
CASSSQTGQTQYF
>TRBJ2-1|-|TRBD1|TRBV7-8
TGTGCCAGCAGCTTTGGGACAGGGGGCTACAATGAGCAGTTCTTC
CASSFGTGGYNEQFF
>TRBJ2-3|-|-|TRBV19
TGTGCCAGTAGTTACCGGGTGGCAGATACGCAGTATTTT
CASSYRVADTQYF
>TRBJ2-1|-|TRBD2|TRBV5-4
TGTGCCAGCACCCACGGGGGAGGGCTGATAAACAATGAGCAGTTCTTC
CASTHGGGLINNEQFF
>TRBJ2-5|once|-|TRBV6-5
TGTGCCAGCAGTTGGGGAGAGACCCAGTACTTC
CASSWGETQYF
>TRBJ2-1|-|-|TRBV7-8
TGTGCCAGCCGGCGGGAAAGCTCCTACAATGAGCAGTTCTTC
CASRRESSYNEQFF
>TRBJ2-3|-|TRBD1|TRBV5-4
TGTGCCAGCAGCTTGGCAGGGGGCGCGAATACGCAGTATTTT
CASSLAGGANTQYF
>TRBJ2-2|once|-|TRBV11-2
TGTGCCAGCAGCTTAGGAAGCTGGGGGAGTATGGACACCGGGGAGCTGTTTTTT
CASSLGSWGSMDTGELFF
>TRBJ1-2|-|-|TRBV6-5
TGTGCCAGCAGTTACTCGGCTCCCTATGGCTACACCTTC
CASSYSAPYGYTF
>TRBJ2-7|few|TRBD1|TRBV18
TGTGCCAGCACGCCGGACAGGGCCTCCTACGAGCAGTACTTC
CASTPDRASYEQYF
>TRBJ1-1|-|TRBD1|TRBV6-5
TGTGCCAGCAGGAGACAGGGACAGAATCTTGGGTCTTTCTTT
CASRRQGQNLGSFF
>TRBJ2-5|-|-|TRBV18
TGTGCCAGCTCACCGCCCGGGACAAGTCTGATCCGGCCGTACTTC
CASSPPGTSLIRPYF
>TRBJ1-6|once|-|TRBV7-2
TGTGCCAGCAGCTTGAAATCACGAAGGAACAGCCGAAATTCACCCCTCCACTTT
CASSLKSRRNSRNSPLHF